The 30 T cell receptor beta chains below come from one sample, sequenced in a study of cytomegalovirus exposure and HLA in healthy donors. Primers included in the PCR were 60 Vbeta and 13 Jbeta primers. Using immunoSEQ multiplex PCR, the repertoire was profiled, and TCRdb retains in-frame clones only, with some absent. The sample includes 140,000 to 150,000 clones, more than 7.5% of them seen just once. The material sequenced was PBMCs. These receptors came from a man aged 50 to 59 in good health and CMV-seronegative.

This clone was seen only a few times. V usage is TRBV7-2 and J usage is TRBJ1-5; D is uncertain. V lost 3 bases to trimming and J lost 3 bases, with 9 bases between them. This CDR3 spans 14 amino acids. In germline, CDR1 is SGHTA, CDR2 FQGNSA. The CDR3 loop reads CASSFVRNNQPQHF. Here the CDR3 DNA reads TGTGCCAGCAGCTTTGTCAGGAACAATCAGCCCCAGCATTTT.

The chain links TRBV11-1 to TRBJ2-5, with 9 bases identical to TRBD2. CDR1 and CDR2 from the germline V gene are SGHAT and FQDESV (reference sequence). After removal of 5 bases from V and 5 bases from J, the junction contained 6 bases not matched to a gene. The CDR3 has 14 residues. CDR3 in amino acids: CASSRGGVGETQYF. CDR3 DNA sequence: TGTGCCAGCAGCCGCGGGGGGGTAGGGGAGACCCAGTACTTC.

This clone turned up a few times. V and J are TRBV18 and TRBJ2-6; 10 bases agree with TRBD1. J lost 0 bases, V lost 3 bases, and 11 bases had no gene match. In germline, CDR1 is KGHSH, CDR2 LQKENI. This CDR3 spans 20 amino acids. The CDR3 coding sequence is TGTGCCAGCTCACCGGGGAGACAGGGGGCCCGGACCTCTGGGGCCAACGTCCTGACTTTC. Amino acids: CASSPGRQGARTSGANVLTF.

The CDR3: CASSIGSEQYF. CDR3 nucleotides: TGCGCCAGCAGCATCGGTAGCGAGCAGTACTTC. This chain links TRBV5-1 with TRBJ2-7; D is unclear. CDR3 length: 11 residues. Looked up from germline, CDR1 is SGHRS and CDR2 is YFSETQ. Trimming took off 4 bases at V and 6 bases at J, with 8 bases between the two ends.

The V gene is TRBV6-6, the J gene TRBJ2-5; D possibly corresponds to TRBD2 (6 bases). CDR1 is MNHNY, CDR2 SVGAGI, per germline (reference sequence). V gave up 2 bases and J gave up 5 bases, with 6 bases separating them. This CDR3 spans 12 amino acids. Here the CDR3 DNA reads TGTGCCAGCAGTTACGCGGGGGAGACCCAGTACTTC. It encodes CASSYAGETQYF.

The gene calls are TRBV5-6 and TRBJ2-7; TRBD1 aligns across 11 bases. V was pared by 5 bases and J by 2 bases, with 3 bases of the junction left unmatched. Per germline, CDR1 SGHDT and CDR2 YYEEEE. This CDR3 has 14 amino acids. For the CDR3, the DNA is TGTGCCAGCAGGTCGGGACAGGGGGCCTACGAGCAGTACTTC. Amino acids: CASRSGQGAYEQYF.

This clone was seen a handful of times. J is TRBJ2-2 and V is TRBV7-6; 9 nucleotides line up with TRBD1. Germline CDR1 is SGHVS and CDR2 is FNYEAQ. Trimming took 6 bases from V and 6 from J; bases not matched to a gene: 11. The CDR3 is 16 residues long. CDR3 residues: CASSQRTGETSGELFF. In nucleotides, the CDR3 is TGTGCCAGCAGTCAGAGGACAGGGGAAACCTCCGGGGAGCTGTTTTTT. The whole variable domain, remainder taken from reference TRBV7-6 and TRBJ2-2, is GAGVSQSPRYKVTKRGQDVALRCDPISGHVSLYWYRQALGQGPEFLTYFNYEAQQDKSGLPNDRFSAERPEGSISTLTIQRTEQRDSAMYRCASSQRTGETSGELFFGEGSRLTVL.

In this sample, this clone turned up a few times. V is TRBV30 and J is TRBJ1-5; D is undetermined. Germline loops: CDR1 GTSNPN, CDR2 SVGIG (reference sequence). The CDR3 is 12 amino acids. The ends were cut back, 1 base at V and 7 bases at J, with 8 bases in the middle. In DNA, the CDR3 is TGTGCCTGGAGTGGGGGAGCGCAGCCCCAGCATTTT. It encodes CAWSGGAQPQHF.

The chain links TRBV6-1 to TRBJ2-7, with D maybe TRBD1 (5 bases). V was cut by 4 bases and J by 0 bases, with 13 bases left in between. CDR3 size: 15 residues. Looked up from germline, CDR1 is MNHNS and CDR2 is SASEGT. CDR3 sequence reads: CASSGQSLSSYEQYF. The CDR3 DNA follows: TGTGCCAGCAGTGGACAGTCTCTAAGCTCCTACGAGCAGTACTTC.

The V call is TRBV2, the J call TRBJ1-4; perhaps TRBD1 as D (5 bases). The germline V gene encodes CDR1 SNHLY and CDR2 FYNNEI. This CDR3 is 14 amino acids long. The V end was cut by 5 bases, the J end by 1 base, with 8 bases between. The CDR3 region is CASSNRLTNEKLFF. Here the CDR3 DNA reads TGTGCCAGCAGTAACAGGCTAACTAATGAAAAACTGTTTTTT.

This clone was detected only a few times. The rearrangement links TRBV6-1 to TRBJ2-2; 9 nucleotides align to TRBD2. Trimming took 7 bases from V and 5 from J; bases not matched to a gene: 5. CDR1 and CDR2 from the germline V gene are MNHNS and SASEGT. The CDR3 is made up of 14 amino acids. The CDR3 here is CASILAGYTGELFF. Here the CDR3 DNA reads TGTGCCAGCATCCTAGCGGGGTATACCGGGGAGCTGTTTTTT.

This chain connects TRBV6-5 to TRBJ1-1; D is unresolved. The ends were cut back, 0 bases at V and 0 bases at J, with 11 bases in the middle. The CDR3 runs to 16 residues. The germline gives CDR1 MNHEY, CDR2 SVGAGI. The CDR3 bases are TGTGCCAGCAGTTACTCCCCAGGCGTCATGAACACTGAAGCTTTCTTT. Its protein product is CASSYSPGVMNTEAFF.

The chain couples TRBV15 to TRBJ2-7; 7 nucleotides align to TRBD1. V shed 0 bases, J shed 4 bases, and the junction held 6 bases outside the gene matches. CDR3 length equals 15 residues. Per the germline V gene, CDR1 is LNHNV and CDR2 is YYDKDF (reference sequence). Here the CDR3 DNA reads TGTGCCACCAGCAGAGATACCGGGACAGCGTACGAGCAGTACTTC. This codes for CATSRDTGTAYEQYF.

This clone turned up a few times. The rearrangement links TRBV11-3 to TRBJ2-7; 8 bases fit TRBD1. Germline V CDR1 and CDR2: SGHNT, YENEEA. V lost 5 bases and J lost 7; bases outside the gene matches: 10. The CDR3 has 14 amino acids. This CDR3 is CASSPRTGSGEQYF. The CDR3 bases are TGTGCCAGCAGCCCACGGACAGGGTCGGGTGAGCAGTACTTC.

This clone was detected only a few times. The chain links TRBV11-3 to TRBJ1-1; the D gene is possibly TRBD1 (5 bases). Trimming pared 6 bases from V and 4 bases from J, leaving 12 bases between. CDR1 and CDR2 (germline): SGHNT, YENEEA. The CDR3 spans 13 residues. CDR3 region: CASRGTWGTEAFF. The CDR3 DNA reads as TGTGCCAGCAGGGGGACTTGGGGCACTGAAGCTTTCTTT.

In its sample, this clone was seen a few times. This chain connects TRBV19 to TRBJ1-4, with D possibly matching TRBD1 (5 bases). Germline V CDR1 and CDR2: LNHDA, SQIVND (reference sequence). This CDR3 has 14 amino acids. The germline V and J ends were trimmed by 6 bases and 8 bases, with 16 bases remaining between them. This CDR3 is CASRDNKVGEKLFF. The DNA of the CDR3 is TGTGCCAGTAGGGACAACAAGGTTGGGGAAAAACTGTTTTTT.

The V and J genes are TRBV7-3 and TRBJ2-2; 8 nucleotides agree with TRBD1. There are 15 residues in the CDR3. The V gene's germline CDR1 is SGHTA and CDR2 FQGTGA. V shed 4 bases, J shed 5 bases, and the junction held 6 bases outside the gene matches. The CDR3 protein is CASSSRQGRTGELFF. CDR3 in DNA: TGTGCCAGCAGCTCCCGACAGGGGAGAACCGGGGAGCTGTTTTTT. The full variable domain, in which reference TRBV7-3 and TRBJ2-2 provide the parts outside the CDR3, is GAGVSQTPSNKVTEKGKYVELRCDPISGHTALYWYRQSLGQGPEFLIYFQGTGAADDSGLPNDRFFAVRPEGSVSTLKIQRTERGDSAVYLCASSSRQGRTGELFFGEGSRLTVL.

The chain has TRBV7-6 and TRBJ2-5; possible D gene TRBD2, 5 bases. Germline CDR1 reads SGHVS; CDR2 reads FNYEAQ. The CDR3 covers 15 residues. V dropped 0 bases and J dropped 5 bases, with 13 bases sitting between them. Here the CDR3 reads CASSLARHGGETQYF. DNA of the CDR3: TGTGCCAGCAGCTTAGCGCGTCACGGAGGTGAGACCCAGTACTTC.

The chain combines TRBV10-3 with TRBJ2-7; D is perhaps TRBD2 (6 bases). From germline, CDR1 is ENHRY and CDR2 SYGVKD. The CDR3 has 13 amino acids. V dropped 10 bases and J dropped 2 bases, with 15 bases sitting between them. CDR3 sequence (DNA): TGTGCCACCACTCGGGAGCAGCCCTACGAGCAGTACTTC. Amino acids: CATTREQPYEQYF.

This clone was counted a few times. The rearrangement joins TRBV19 to TRBJ1-6; TRBD1 is a possible D gene (5 bases). Germline CDR1 and CDR2: LNHDA and SQIVND (reference sequence). Deletions cut 7 bases from V and 6 bases from J, with 16 bases between. The CDR3 runs to 15 residues. CDR3 nucleotides: TGTGCCAGTACCAGGACCAGGGAGGGTAATTCACCCCTCCACTTT. The encoded protein is CASTRTREGNSPLHF.

This clone was found many times. This chain uses TRBV18 with TRBJ1-1; a weak D match, TRBD1 (6 bases). The CDR3 is 15 residues long. With 0 bases removed from V and 5 bases from J, the gap between germline ends came to 13 bases. CDR1 KGHSH and CDR2 LQKENI come from the germline V gene. CDR3 protein: CASSPPMGANTEAFF. For the CDR3, the DNA is TGTGCCAGCTCACCACCGATGGGGGCGAATACTGAAGCTTTCTTT. Full variable domain (rest looked up from reference TRBV18 and TRBJ1-1): NAGVMQNPRHLVRRRGQEARLRCSPMKGHSHVYWYRQLPEEGLKFMVYLQKENIIDESGMPKERFSAEFPKEGPSILRIQQVVRGDSAAYFCASSPPMGANTEAFFGQGTRLTVV.

This clone occurred a few times. V and J are TRBV4-2 and TRBJ2-5, with TRBD2 identical over 12 bases. There are 14 residues in the CDR3. Germline V gene data show CDR1 as LGHNA and CDR2 as YNFKEQ. Losses at the gene ends were 4 bases for V and 4 bases for J; bases not matched to a gene: 1. For the CDR3, the DNA is TGTGCCAGCAGCCCGGGACTAGCGGGAGAGACCCAGTACTTC. This sequence encodes CASSPGLAGETQYF.

A few counts support this clone. The rearrangement joins TRBV27 to TRBJ2-7; perhaps TRBD1 as D (5 bases). This CDR3 spans 14 amino acids. Germline CDR1 and CDR2: MNHEY and SMNVEV (reference sequence). With 6 bases removed from V and 2 bases from J, the gap between germline ends came to 14 bases. CDR3 bases: TGTGCCAGCAGCGCCAGAGTGGGGCCCTACGAGCAGTACTTC. Translating it yields CASSARVGPYEQYF.

This clone was seen more than once but under ten times. The rearrangement joins TRBV30 to TRBJ2-3; D is perhaps TRBD1 (5 bases). Germline V lookup: CDR1 GTSNPN, CDR2 SVGIG (reference sequence). The CDR3 is made up of 15 amino acids. V was shortened by 4 bases and J by 3 bases, with 17 bases between the two germline ends. The CDR3 here is CAWTRTGTATDTQYF. Here the CDR3 DNA reads TGTGCCTGGACCCGCACAGGAACAGCAACAGATACGCAGTATTTT.

This clone was observed a few times. This chain connects TRBV9 to TRBJ2-1, with D perhaps TRBD1 (5 bases). Germline loops: CDR1 SGDLS, CDR2 YYNGEE. V lost 0 bases to trimming and J lost 2 bases, with 12 bases between them. The CDR3 is 16 residues long. The CDR3 DNA follows: TGTGCCAGCAGCGTAGGGGGAAGGGGCCCCTACAATGAGCAGTTCTTC. Residues: CASSVGGRGPYNEQFF.

This clone was observed a few times. The chain uses TRBV7-9 and TRBJ1-1, with D uncertain. Germline lookup yields CDR1 SEHNR and CDR2 FQNEAQ (reference sequence). V lost 7 bases and J 3 bases, leaving 18 bases between the germline ends. The CDR3 extends over 15 amino acids. In DNA, the CDR3 is TGTGCCAGCAACCGGAGTCCGGGTGTGGACACTGAAGCTTTCTTT. This sequence encodes CASNRSPGVDTEAFF.

This chain joins TRBV5-1 and TRBJ2-1, with TRBD1 identical over 7 bases. The CDR3 runs to 15 residues. The J segment lost 2 bases and the V segment lost 4 bases, leaving 6 bases of the junction unmatched. Germline values: CDR1 SGHRS, CDR2 YFSETQ. CDR3 sequence: CASSQLTGTYNEQFF. CDR3 nucleotides: TGCGCCAGCAGCCAACTGACAGGGACCTACAATGAGCAGTTCTTC.

The chain couples TRBV29-1 to TRBJ2-7; 11 bases line up with TRBD1. This CDR3 has 14 residues. Germline V gene sequence: CDR1 SQVTM, CDR2 ANQGSEA. The V and J ends lost 4 bases and 3 bases, in that order; junction bases with no gene match: 5. CDR3 in amino acids: CSVAGTGGNYEQYF. The CDR3 DNA follows: TGCAGCGTTGCTGGGACAGGGGGTAACTACGAGCAGTACTTC.

A word on this clone: Other DNA sequences in this sample translate to the same CDR3. As DNA, the CDR3 is TGCAGTGCTAGAGACACCTACGAGCAGTACTTC. This sequence encodes CSARDTYEQYF. The chain joins TRBV20-1 to TRBJ2-7; D remains ambiguous. This CDR3 region has 11 residues. Trimming pared 0 bases from V and 2 bases from J, leaving 2 bases between. The germline V gene has CDR1 DFQATT and CDR2 SNEGSKA (reference sequence).

This sequence joins TRBV6-1 and TRBJ2-2; 7 bases fit TRBD1. Germline assignment: CDR1 MNHNS and CDR2 SASEGT. Losses at the gene ends were 4 bases for V and 2 bases for J; bases not matched to a gene: 7. The length of the CDR3 is 16 residues. In DNA, the CDR3 is TGTGCCAGCAGTGCAATCAGGGGGACCAACACCGGGGAGCTGTTTTTT. This gives the protein CASSAIRGTNTGELFF.